Each of the 25 T cell receptor beta chains below was sequenced from the same sample in a study of cytomegalovirus exposure and HLA in healthy donors. Both 60 Vbeta primers and 13 Jbeta primers went into the PCR. The method was immunoSEQ multiplex PCR; TCRdb's version includes in-frame clones alone and lacks a portion of them. The repertoire holds nearly 200,000 clones, more than 75% seen once, with 1% to 1.5% in the top ten. Input material: PBMCs. These receptor sequences come from a man aged 30 to 45 in good health and CMV-seronegative.

The chain employs TRBV6-5 and TRBJ1-6; TRBD1 might be the D (6 bases). The CDR3 sequence is 13 residues long. Trimming took off 7 bases at V and 7 bases at J, with 11 bases between the two ends. Germline-derived CDR1 and CDR2 are MNHEY and SVGAGI. CDR3 nucleotides: TGTGCCAGCACAGGGGTCTGGAATTCACCCCTCCACTTT. Translated: CASTGVWNSPLHF.

This chain uses TRBV7-9 with TRBJ1-4; the match to TRBD1 covers 7 bases. Germline V gene data show CDR1 as SEHNR and CDR2 as FQNEAQ (reference sequence). This CDR3 contains 16 residues. Trimming removed 3 bases from V and 3 bases from J; junction bases left unmatched: 7. This CDR3 is CASSFTGVDSNEKLFF. CDR3 in DNA: TGTGCCAGCAGCTTTACAGGGGTGGATTCTAATGAAAAACTGTTTTTT.

This clone was found once. This sequence joins TRBV6-4 and TRBJ2-1; no clear D gene. Germline-derived CDR1 and CDR2 are MRHNA and SNTAGT. Trimming left V 0 bases short and J 0 bases short, with 12 bases between. The CDR3 has 17 residues. The CDR3 loop is CASSDSAGPSSYNEQFF. The CDR3 coding sequence is TGTGCCAGCAGTGACTCTGCTGGGCCGAGCTCCTACAATGAGCAGTTCTTC.

The table lists this clone with a count of one. This sequence joins TRBV25-1 and TRBJ2-1; 9 positions agree with TRBD1. V was clipped by 6 bases and J by 4 bases; unmatched bases: 10. The CDR3 contains 16 residues. Germline CDR1 reads MGHDK; CDR2 reads SYGVNS. The CDR3 DNA reads TGTGCCAGCAGCCCAACCGGGACAGGGTTATACAATGAGCAGTTCTTC. This sequence encodes CASSPTGTGLYNEQFF.

The chain is built from TRBV27 and TRBJ2-2; TRBD1 aligns across 8 bases. In germline, CDR1 is MNHEY, CDR2 SMNVEV (reference sequence). This CDR3 contains 15 residues. V lost 5 bases to trimming and J lost 4 bases; unmatched junction nucleotides: 6. The CDR3 protein is CASSPDRVGTGELFF. Written as DNA, the CDR3 is TGTGCCAGCAGTCCGGACAGGGTGGGCACCGGGGAGCTGTTTTTT.

The table lists this clone with a count of one. This chain links TRBV19 with TRBJ2-7, with TRBD2 identical over 9 bases. The germline V gene has CDR1 LNHDA and CDR2 SQIVND (reference sequence). This CDR3 is built from 16 residues. V lost 2 bases and J lost 2; bases outside the gene matches: 7. CDR3 sequence (DNA): TGTGCCAGTAGTATATCGCCTAGCGGGATCCCCTACGAGCAGTACTTC. It encodes CASSISPSGIPYEQYF.

The chain carries TRBV28 and TRBJ2-1; no clear D. The germline CDR1 and CDR2 sequences are MDHEN and SYDVKM. Trimming shortened V by 6 bases and J by 1 base, and 22 bases separated the two germline ends. The CDR3 covers 18 residues. CDR3 protein: CASSPLKSTSRSYNEQFF. The CDR3 region has the DNA TGTGCCAGCAGCCCACTAAAGTCGACCTCTAGGTCCTACAATGAGCAGTTCTTC.

This chain uses TRBV2 with TRBJ2-5; 15 bases are a match to TRBD2. CDR3 length: 17 amino acids. Germline assignment: CDR1 SNHLY and CDR2 FYNNEI. V trimming: 1 base; J trimming: 4 bases; junction bases outside the gene matches: 4. CDR3 region: CASSEVMGLAGGETQYF. CDR3 nucleotides: TGTGCCAGCAGTGAAGTTATGGGACTAGCGGGGGGAGAGACCCAGTACTTC.

This rearrangement joins TRBV10-3 to TRBJ2-3, with 10 bases aligning to TRBD1. J was trimmed by 6 bases and V by 6 bases; bases with no gene match: 6. Germline loops: CDR1 ENHRY, CDR2 SYGVKD. The CDR3 has 14 residues. The CDR3 DNA is TGTGCCATCAGACCGGGGACAGGGGTTGATACGCAGTATTTT. It codes for CAIRPGTGVDTQYF.

The chain is built from TRBV5-1 and TRBJ1-4, with 8 bases matching TRBD1. The CDR3 is made up of 14 amino acids. Germline values: CDR1 SGHRS, CDR2 YFSETQ. V was pared by 3 bases and J by 10 bases, with 8 bases of the junction left unmatched. The CDR3 spells CASSSDREMGKLFF. The CDR3 DNA is TGCGCCAGCAGCTCGGACAGGGAGATGGGAAAACTGTTTTTT.

The chain uses TRBV9 and TRBJ2-2; 8 bases fit TRBD1. Germline trimming cut 3 bases from V and 3 bases from J; bases unmatched to any gene: 16. The CDR3 has 19 residues. Germline V gene lookup returns CDR1 SGDLS and CDR2 YYNGEE. CDR3 residues: CASSETRPTGGQDTGELFF. The CDR3 bases are TGTGCCAGCAGCGAAACCCGACCTACAGGGGGGCAGGACACCGGGGAGCTGTTTTTT.

The genes are TRBV28 and TRBJ2-7; 7 nucleotides line up with TRBD1. Germline CDR1 and CDR2: MDHEN and SYDVKM. The V segment lost 7 bases and the J segment 5 bases; nucleotides outside the gene matches: 11. This CDR3 contains 14 residues. The CDR3 DNA reads TGTGCCAGCAACCAAGAGACAGGGCCCAACGAGCAGTACTTC. It yields the protein CASNQETGPNEQYF. Full variable domain (outside the CDR3, taken from reference TRBV28 and TRBJ2-7): DVKVTQSSRYLVKRTGEKVFLECVQDMDHENMFWYRQDPGLGLRLIYFSYDVKMKEKGDIPEGYSVSREKKERFSLILESASTNQTSMYLCASNQETGPNEQYFGPGTRLTVT.

This clone was detected once. The chain recombines TRBV19 with TRBJ1-2; a possible D gene is TRBD1 (6 bases). This CDR3 is built from 13 residues. Germline V lookup: CDR1 LNHDA, CDR2 SQIVND (reference sequence). Trimming removed 3 bases from V and 6 bases from J, with 11 bases in between. CDR3 sequence: CASSIGRGNGYTF. The CDR3 DNA reads TGTGCCAGTAGTATTGGCAGGGGAAATGGCTACACCTTC. The whole variable domain, filled in from reference TRBV19 and TRBJ1-2, reads DGGITQSPKYLFRKEGQNVTLSCEQNLNHDAMYWYRQDPGQGLRLIYYSQIVNDFQKGDIAEGYSVSREKKESFPLTVTSAQKNPTAFYLCASSIGRGNGYTFGSGTRLTVV.

The V call is TRBV5-1, the J call TRBJ1-1; 8 positions match TRBD1. This CDR3 region has 13 residues. From germline, CDR1 is SGHRS and CDR2 YFSETQ. With 4 bases clipped from V and 7 bases from J, the junction kept 6 bases outside the gene matches. The CDR3 sequence: CASSRGTGLEAFF. The CDR3 DNA follows: TGCGCCAGCAGCAGAGGGACAGGACTTGAAGCTTTCTTT.

The chain couples TRBV6-1 to TRBJ1-1; D gene ambiguous. This CDR3 is 14 amino acids long. CDR1 and CDR2 (germline): MNHNS, SASEGT. V was trimmed by 4 bases and J by 1 base, leaving 10 bases between them. The CDR3 protein is CASSVSAENTEAFF. The CDR3, as DNA: TGTGCCAGCAGTGTTAGTGCCGAGAACACTGAAGCTTTCTTT.

This chain uses TRBV4-1 with TRBJ2-7; maybe TRBD1 (6 bases). There are 14 residues in the CDR3. Deletions cut 4 bases from V and 0 bases from J, with 10 bases between. Germline V gene sequence: CDR1 MGHRA, CDR2 YSYEKL. The CDR3 bases are TGCGCCAGCAGCCGACAGGCCCGCTCCTACGAGCAGTACTTC. Translating gives CASSRQARSYEQYF.

This clone was observed a few times. The chain has TRBV27 and TRBJ1-5; D is undetermined. Germline loops: CDR1 MNHEY, CDR2 SMNVEV (reference sequence). The CDR3 is 13 residues long. V shed 11 bases and J shed 0 bases, with 11 bases lying between them. DNA of the CDR3: TGTGCCGGAAGAGGATATAGCAATCAGCCCCAGCATTTT. Translation gives CAGRGYSNQPQHF.

The V gene is TRBV19, the J gene TRBJ1-1; possible D gene TRBD1, 6 bases. The CDR3 length is 14 residues. Germline assignment: CDR1 LNHDA and CDR2 SQIVND (reference sequence). Trimming shortened V by 2 bases and J by 8 bases, and 15 bases separated the two germline ends. The CDR3: CASSIRDDRNEAFF. CDR3 DNA sequence: TGTGCCAGTAGTATAAGGGACGACAGGAACGAAGCTTTCTTT.

This CDR3 reads CASSSHPGTGAYEQYF. Here the CDR3 DNA reads TGTGCCAGCAGTTCCCATCCCGGGACAGGAGCCTACGAGCAGTACTTC. The chain couples TRBV6-5 to TRBJ2-7; 8 bases match TRBD1. Per germline, CDR1 MNHEY and CDR2 SVGAGI. The CDR3 consists of 16 residues. The trim removed 4 bases at V and 2 bases at J, leaving 10 bases unmatched.

The J gene is TRBJ2-5, the V gene TRBV7-9; TRBD2 matches at 15 bases. The J segment lost 2 bases and the V segment lost 5 bases, leaving 9 bases of the junction unmatched. CDR3 length equals 18 residues. Germline lookup yields CDR1 SEHNR and CDR2 FQNEAQ (reference sequence). The CDR3: CASSQTGTSGRWQETQYF. DNA for the CDR3: TGTGCCAGCAGCCAAACTGGGACTAGCGGGAGGTGGCAAGAGACCCAGTACTTC.

V is TRBV28 and J is TRBJ1-1, with D maybe TRBD1 (6 bases). V gave up 2 bases and J gave up 0 bases, with 10 bases separating them. The germline V gene encodes CDR1 MDHEN and CDR2 SYDVKM. This CDR3 has 15 residues. The CDR3 loop reads CASSLAGQMNTEAFF. The CDR3 nucleotides are TGTGCCAGCAGTTTAGCAGGACAGATGAACACTGAAGCTTTCTTT.

With regard to this clone: Germline is not matched at one junction end, which may reflect a read error. The CDR3: CASSLPPSDEQYF. Here the CDR3 DNA reads TGTGCCAGCAGCCTCCCCCCCTCCGACGAGCAGTACTTC. The chain combines TRBV7-8 with TRBJ2-7; D remains unclear. Germline CDR1 and CDR2: SGHVS and FQNEAQ. This CDR3 has 13 residues.

The chain combines TRBV6-6 with TRBJ1-6; possibly TRBD1 for D (6 bases). Per germline, CDR1 MNHNY and CDR2 SVGAGI (reference sequence). CDR3 length: 16 amino acids. The V end lost 7 bases, the J end lost 7 bases, and 20 bases lay between the germline ends. CDR3 bases: TGTGCCAGCATCCCGTGGCCGGGCAGGGGCAATTCACCCCTCCACTTT. This translates into CASIPWPGRGNSPLHF.

This chain uses TRBV29-1 with TRBJ2-7; TRBD1 matches at 9 bases. The germline CDR1 and CDR2 sequences are SQVTM and ANQGSEA. CDR3 length: 13 amino acids. The trim removed 6 bases at V and 5 bases at J, leaving 8 bases unmatched. The CDR3 region has the DNA TGCAGCGTCCCGGGACAGGGTATTGACGAGCAGTACTTC. Translation gives CSVPGQGIDEQYF.

The chain combines TRBV10-2 with TRBJ2-1; TRBD2 aligns across 15 bases. There are 19 residues in the CDR3. V was clipped by 6 bases and J by 1 base; unmatched bases: 10. Germline CDR1 reads WSHSY; CDR2 reads SAAADI. DNA for the CDR3: TGCGCCAGCAGCCACCGGACTAGCGGGAGGGAAGGTTCCTACAATGAGCAGTTCTTC. It translates to CASSHRTSGREGSYNEQFF.